This T cell receptor (beta chain) comes out of a study of CD8+ T cells in alopecia areata (dated by TCRdb to the late 2010s). In terms of the full investigation: Treated patients were enrolled in an open-label pilot trial of oral tofacitinib, 5 to 10 mg twice daily, for moderate-to-severe alopecia areata. Biopsies were taken from tofacitinib-treated patients at baseline and at 4 and 24 weeks of treatment, and a later scalp biopsy was taken in several of the tofacitinib-treated patients. Scalp clonality was compared across normal scalp (n=4), patchy alopecia areata scalp (n=8), and alopecia totalis/universalis scalp (n=8). Patients received tofacitinib for 6 to 18 months and were then followed off drug for 6 months to check for delayed response and recurrence. To study T cell clonal expansion in alopecia areata, the researchers applied high-throughput TCRbeta sequencing to both the C3H/HeJ mouse model and human patients. Disease severity in treated patients was measured with the SALT score, which quantifies the percentage of affected scalp surface area. immunoSEQ multiplex PCR using 35 Vbeta forward primers and 13 Jbeta reverse primers was used to amplify TCRbeta CDR3 regions. Scalp tissue and sorted CD4+ and CD8+ peripheral blood T cells from patchy and totalis/universalis alopecia areata patients and from healthy controls were covered by human TCRbeta sequencing. The RNA source kit depended on sample type: the PAXgene miRNA kit for fixed scalp, the miRNeasy kit for PBMCs, and the RNeasy kit for mouse skin. Results the study describes overall, beyond this receptor: Lesional scalp, especially in alopecia totalis/universalis, showed higher clonality and more expanded CD8+ clones than normal scalp, suggesting antigenic drive. Shared TCR sequences between patients were less evident than in mice, which may be partly attributable to HLA diversity in the patient population. Many expanded lesional clones persisted in scalp and blood during tofacitinib treatment, which may partly explain relapse after stopping treatment. Unlike mouse skin, where gammadelta T cells dominate, normal human skin contains resident alphabeta T cells that get sequenced too, which complicates analysis of the scalp TCR repertoire. Because the treated cohort was small and had just a single nonresponder, larger studies are needed to establish links between baseline CD8+ expansion and response. With tofacitinib, both scalp clonality and the number of expanded CD8+ clones among the top 100 scalp clones went down significantly.

Reading from cysteine to phenylalanine, the CDR3 counts 14 amino acids. Here the CDR3 DNA is all that survives: 42 bases in frame from base 1. CDR1 and CDR2 are drawn from the germline V gene: ENHRY, SYGVKD. V was cut back by 7 bases and J by 2 bases, leaving a gap of 14 bases between them. This clone was detected only a few times. Its antigen target is currently unknown. One base away there is no much larger clone; base qualities are not given. The label giving this sample's time point can be read as: 4 weeks on oral tofacitinib. Taken with the paper, the label for treatment or condition translates to: oral pan-JAK inhibitor, 5-10 mg twice daily. Lesional scalp punch biopsies and peripheral blood were collected from alopecia areata patients. PBMCs were isolated by density centrifugation and stained for CD3, CD4 and CD8, after which CD4+ and CD8+ T cells were sorted on a FACSAria. Receptors were amplified or captured by the immunoSEQ multiplex PCR assay. To provide template for TCR sequencing, every sample had RNA extracted and reverse transcribed into cDNA. SuperScript III was used for first-strand cDNA synthesis, primed with a 2:1 mix of oligo-dT and random hexamers. A synthetic immune receptor repertoire was used to measure amplification bias, and any remaining bias was corrected computationally. The paper's data handling went like this. Raw reads were preprocessed to remove errors, and CDR3 was defined according to IMGT conventions as the region from the conserved cysteine to phenylalanine. Clonality was calculated as 1 minus Shannon entropy normalized by log2 of the number of productive unique TCRs. CD4 or CD8 identity of scalp clones was inferred by cross-referencing scalp TCRbeta sequences with sorted blood CD4 and CD8 repertoires. TCRdb re-hosts the immuneACCESS table, in-frame sequences only. Its copies lack some clones; in the studies checked, an unresolved V gene accounts for under half of them, and the cause for the rest is not known. Clone size and the V and J calls come from that table; the DNA yielded D and trimming. The sample profile shows around 70,000 clones; approximately 29% of them were found once. The top ten clones comprise about 16% of the sample.

The sequence was collected from a human donor with alopecia areata. The rearrangement joined TRBV10-3 to TRBJ1-1; the D gene is perhaps TRBD1, on 5 matching bases. The specimen was CD8+ T cells sorted from blood, collected at week 4, from a patient treated with tofacitinib. The nucleotide sequence reads TGTGCCATCAACCCAGGACAAAAAAACACTGAAGCTTTCTTT. Protein translation: CAINPGQKNTEAFF.